Listed below are T cell receptor beta chains from one sample, sequenced in a study of cytomegalovirus exposure and HLA in healthy donors. Profiling relied on immunoSEQ multiplex PCR, and the TCRdb table lists in-frame clones only, not all of them. The table lists 160,000 or so clones, roughly 80% of them singletons, with 7.5% to 9% in the top ten. The sequenced sample was PBMCs. Receptors were obtained from a male donor in good health and CMV-seropositive. Both conserved end residues are part of each CDR3. Each record gives: V gene, clone size, D gene, J gene, CDR3 protein, CDR3 DNA. The D gene is left open where the match is weak. Size values are once, few and many counts, or a class for expanded clones, and some rows have none.

V: TRBV5-8
size: NA
D: TRBD2
J: TRBJ2-5
CDR3: CASSPGAGGYQETQYF
DNA: TGTGCCAGCAGCCCGGGCGCGGGGGGCTACCAAGAGACCCAGTACTTC

V: TRBV6-5
size: NA
D: NA
J: TRBJ2-2
CDR3: CASRSGTGELFF
DNA: TGTGCCAGCAGGTCAGGGACCGGGGAGCTGTTTTTT

V: TRBV7-2
size: NA
D: TRBD1
J: TRBJ2-5
CDR3: CASSSQQGAGETQYF
DNA: TGTGCCAGCAGCTCACAACAGGGGGCCGGGGAGACCCAGTACTTC

V: TRBV7-9
size: NA
D: TRBD1
J: TRBJ2-1
CDR3: CASSLGRGTNEQFF
DNA: TGTGCCAGCAGCTTAGGCAGGGGGACGAATGAGCAGTTCTTC

V: TRBV30
size: NA
D: NA
J: TRBJ1-5
CDR3: CAWNRDNQPQHF
DNA: TGTGCCTGGAACAGGGACAATCAGCCCCAGCATTTT

V: TRBV5-6
size: once
D: TRBD1
J: TRBJ2-7
CDR3: CASSPTGSHEQYF
DNA: TGTGCCAGCAGCCCGACAGGGAGCCACGAGCAGTACTTC

V: TRBV10-3
size: NA
D: NA
J: TRBJ1-1
CDR3: CAIGGQEAFF
DNA: TGTGCCATCGGCGGCCAAGAAGCTTTCTTT

V: TRBV28
size: NA
D: NA
J: TRBJ1-1
CDR3: CASRLPTGQNTEAFF
DNA: TGTGCCAGCAGGCTGCCCACAGGGCAGAACACTGAAGCTTTCTTT

V: TRBV27
size: NA
D: NA
J: TRBJ1-5
CDR3: CASSERDNQPQHF
DNA: TGTGCCAGCAGTGAGAGGGACAATCAGCCCCAGCATTTT

V: TRBV4-1
size: NA
D: TRBD2
J: TRBJ2-7
CDR3: CASSQEMASGSRSYEQYF
DNA: TGCGCCAGCAGCCAAGAAATGGCTAGCGGGAGTCGCTCCTACGAGCAGTACTTC